The clone carrying this T cell receptor beta chain was recorded only once. Its antigen is currently unknown. These data belong to a study of chemoradiotherapy in HPV16-positive cancers. Study-wide results and limits: During treatment, candidate HPV-specific clones and E7-related motifs expanded in tumor.

Measured with immunoSEQ multiplex PCR; TCRdb has only the in-frame clones, and not every one. The data show tens of thousands of clones, roughly 92% seen once. This clonotype was obtained from a human donor with HPV-associated anogenital cancer. This specimen was blood, taken from a patient who underwent chemoradiotherapy.

Here the CDR3 DNA reads TGTGCCAGCCTTCGCGGGCCGGGACTAGCGGGAGGTGGCAATGAGCAGTTCTTC. Translation: CASLRGPGLAGGGNEQFF. The chain is built from TRBV28 and TRBJ2-1; 15 bases line up with TRBD2. The CDR3 is made up of 18 amino acids. Per the germline V gene, CDR1 is MDHEN and CDR2 is SYDVKM. With V trimmed by 8 bases and J by 6 bases, 14 bases remained unmatched.